This is a list of T cell receptor beta chains from one sample in a study of response to subunit inactivated influenza vaccine. Each CDR3 protein gets one entry after TCRdb re-called the RT-PCR reads with MiXCR. The sample has hundreds of thousands of distinct CDR3 sequences, roughly 12% seen once. Separately, the same data were catalogued under a study of T cells expressing NK-cell markers.

This specimen was PBMCs from blood, taken on the day of vaccination. These receptors were obtained from a man aged 50 to 60 who received an inactivated influenza vaccine. Both conserved end residues are part of each CDR3. A D gene is named only where the DNA matches it firmly. Where a row states a size, it is once, few, many or the class of an expanded clone; other rows omit it.

v_gene,abundance,d_gene,j_gene,len,CDR3nt,CDR3aa
TRBV6-5,few,.,TRBJ2-7,16,TGTGCCAGCAGTTACTCGACAGCCCGGTTATCCTACGAGCAGTACTTC,CASSYSTARLSYEQYF
TRBV6-1,once,TRBD2,TRBJ2-7,14,TGTGCCGTTTCCAGGCGGGAGGGCCGCTACGAGCAGTACTTC,CAVSRREGRYEQYF
TRBV4-1,.,TRBD2,TRBJ2-5,19,TGCGCCAGCAGCCATTCGGGACTAGCGGGGGGGCTGGAGCAAGAGACCCAGTACTTC,CASSHSGLAGGLEQETQYF
TRBV20-1,.,.,TRBJ2-1,13,TGCAGTGCTAATTCGGAGGGTTCACCTAAGCAGTTCTTC,CSANSEGSPKQFF
TRBV7-2,many,.,TRBJ2-7,13,TGTGCCAGCAGCTTGGACAGTTTTTACGAGCAGTACTTC,CASSLDSFYEQYF
TRBV5-4,few,.,TRBJ1-1,14,TGTGCCAGCAGCTTGTCGTATCGAGGCACTGAAGCTTTCTTT,CASSLSYRGTEAFF
TRBV5-1,many,.,TRBJ2-3,14,TGCGCCAGCAGCTTGGCCTCGAGTGGAGATACGCAGTATTTT,CASSLASSGDTQYF
TRBV7-2,.,.,TRBJ2-3,12,TGTGCCAGCAGCCAAATCCCAGATACGCAGTATTTT,CASSQIPDTQYF
TRBV10-2,few,TRBD2,TRBJ2-7,17,TGCGCCAGCAGTCTAACTAGCGGGGGGTCCAACTCCTACGAGCAGTACTTC,CASSLTSGGSNSYEQYF
TRBV7-2,.,TRBD2,TRBJ2-1,16,TGTGCCAGCAGCCCACGATCCCTAGCGGCTTACAATGAGCAGTTCTTC,CASSPRSLAAYNEQFF
TRBV20-1,.,TRBD1,TRBJ1-5,15,TGCAGTGCTGCACAGGGGCTATATAGCAATCAGCCCCAGCATTTT,CSAAQGLYSNQPQHF
TRBV5-1,.,.,TRBJ1-4,15,TGCGCCAGCAGCCGTGCGTCTGGGAGAGATGAAAAACTGTTTTTT,CASSRASGRDEKLFF
TRBV3-1,.,.,TRBJ1-3,14,TGTGCCAGCAGCTACGTCCTTCTTGGAAACACCATATATTTT,CASSYVLLGNTIYF
TRBV4-2,.,.,TRBJ2-1,15,TGTGCCAGCAGCCCCGGTAGGGGTACGCACAATGAGCAGTTCTTC,CASSPGRGTHNEQFF
TRBV20-1,few,TRBD2,TRBJ2-3,18,TGCAGTGCTAGAAGACTAGCGGGAGGTTACCTTATGACAGATACGCAGTATTTT,CSARRLAGGYLMTDTQYF
TRBV28,.,TRBD1,TRBJ1-2,15,TGTGCCAGCAGCCCCCATACAGGGGAAGTTAAGGGCTACACCTTC,CASSPHTGEVKGYTF
TRBV20-1,few,.,TRBJ2-7,15,TGCAGTGCTAGAGAGCCCCAGGAGGCCTACTACGAGCAGTACTTC,CSAREPQEAYYEQYF
TRBV25-1,.,.,TRBJ2-1,14,TGTGCCAGCAATTCGCGGACTGACTACAATGAGCAGTTCTTC,CASNSRTDYNEQFF